Listed below are T cell receptor beta chains from one sample, sequenced in a study of control samples from healthy donors and cancer patients. Profiling relied on immunoSEQ multiplex PCR, and the TCRdb table lists in-frame clones only, not all of them. The data contain about 130,000 clones, 87% of them singletons. The sample taken for sequencing was blood. These receptors were obtained from a man in his late teens or twenties in good health. Each CDR3 is given with its conserved first and last residue. The D gene is left open where the match is weak. The size field is filled for only some rows; it gives once, few, many or a size class.

>TRBJ2-7|TRBD1|-|TRBV28
CASSPAGDRAYEQYF
TGTGCCAGCAGTCCCGCCGGGGACAGAGCCTACGAGCAGTACTTC
>TRBJ1-1|-|once|TRBV14
CASSQGRGYGTEAFF
TGTGCCAGCAGCCAAGGGCGCGGGTACGGCACTGAAGCTTTCTTT
>TRBJ2-2|TRBD1|-|TRBV6-4
CASRPGQGAYGELFF
TGTGCCAGCAGGCCGGGACAGGGGGCTTACGGGGAGCTGTTTTTT
>TRBJ1-1|-|-|TRBV27
CASAFVGTEAFF
TGTGCCAGCGCGTTCGTTGGGACTGAAGCTTTCTTT
>TRBJ1-1|-|-|TRBV10-1
CASSLPGSAEAFF
TGCGCCAGCAGCCTTCCGGGTTCTGCTGAAGCTTTCTTT
>TRBJ1-1|-|-|TRBV5-1
CASSLGDYTEAFF
TGCGCCAGCAGCTTGGGGGACTACACTGAAGCTTTCTTT
>TRBJ2-5|-|-|TRBV4-3
CASSQDIGSFQETQYF
TGCGCCAGCAGCCAAGATATAGGCAGCTTTCAAGAGACCCAGTACTTC
>TRBJ2-1|-|-|TRBV19
CASSIPGDGYNEQFF
TGTGCCAGTAGTATTCCGGGAGATGGGTACAATGAGCAGTTCTTC
>TRBJ2-1|-|-|TRBV27
CASSSTGHSDEQFF
TGTGCCAGCAGTTCGACGGGACACTCAGATGAGCAGTTCTTC
>TRBJ1-1|-|few|TRBV12-5
CASGLVQSGNTEAFF
TGTGCTAGTGGTTTGGTACAGTCGGGTAACACTGAAGCTTTCTTT
>TRBJ2-3|-|-|TRBV27
CASSLRGSTDTQYF
TGTGCCAGCAGTCTACGGGGTAGCACAGATACGCAGTATTTT
>TRBJ1-1|-|-|TRBV19
CASSLLNTEAFF
TGTGCCAGTAGTTTGCTGAACACTGAAGCTTTCTTT
>TRBJ1-4|-|-|TRBV11-2
CASSEGARSDEKLFF
TGTGCCAGCAGCGAGGGTGCTCGGTCTGATGAAAAACTGTTTTTT
>TRBJ1-2|-|-|TRBV19
CASSMGWRRGTNYGYTF
TGTGCCAGTAGTATGGGGTGGCGAAGGGGTACTAACTATGGCTACACCTTC
>TRBJ2-3|-|-|TRBV19
CASSTTVGTDTQYF
TGTGCCAGTAGTACGACAGTAGGCACAGATACGCAGTATTTT
>TRBJ2-7|TRBD1|once|TRBV19
CASSPDRGSKEQYF
TGTGCCAGTAGTCCCGACAGGGGTTCGAAGGAGCAGTACTTC
>TRBJ1-2|-|-|TRBV5-1
CASSLTGKGGYTF
TGCGCCAGCAGCTTGACAGGGAAGGGAGGCTACACCTTC
>TRBJ1-2|TRBD1|-|TRBV28
CASSLGQLYGYTF
TGTGCCAGCAGTTTGGGACAGCTCTATGGCTACACCTTC
>TRBJ2-7|-|-|TRBV5-1
CASSLPGVHEQYF
TGCGCCAGCAGCTTACCAGGGGTCCACGAGCAGTACTTC
>TRBJ1-1|-|-|TRBV4-1
CASSQSREWTEAFF
TGCGCCAGCAGCCAAAGCAGGGAGTGGACTGAAGCTTTCTTT
>TRBJ1-1|-|-|TRBV5-6
CASSLAVTEAFF
TGTGCCAGCAGCTTGGCGGTTACTGAAGCTTTCTTT
>TRBJ1-1|-|-|TRBV6-5
CASRPIGYTEAFF
TGTGCCAGCAGGCCTATAGGTTACACTGAAGCTTTCTTT
>TRBJ2-7|-|-|TRBV5-1
CASSLKRGSEQYF
TGCGCCAGCAGCTTGAAACGTGGGAGCGAGCAGTACTTC
>TRBJ2-3|TRBD2|-|TRBV27
CASSFRYSGGRRTDTQYF
TGTGCCAGCAGTTTCCGCTATTCGGGGGGGCGAAGGACAGATACGCAGTATTTT
>TRBJ1-1|-|-|TRBV12-3/TRBV12-4
CASSLGGLTEAFF
TGTGCCAGCAGTTTGGGGGGGCTAACTGAAGCTTTCTTT
>TRBJ1-2|-|-|TRBV6-5
CASSLGQITYGYTF
TGTGCCAGCAGCCTGGGACAAATCACCTATGGCTACACCTTC
>TRBJ1-1|-|-|TRBV6-2/TRBV6-3
CASSPPVNTEAFF
TGTGCCAGCAGCCCACCAGTTAACACTGAAGCTTTCTTT
>TRBJ2-2|-|-|TRBV11-2
CASSFLGSNTGELFF
TGTGCCAGCAGCTTTCTGGGCTCGAACACCGGGGAGCTGTTTTTT
>TRBJ2-1|TRBD2|-|TRBV9
CASSVVAGGGNEQFF
TGTGCCAGCAGCGTAGTAGCGGGAGGTGGCAATGAGCAGTTCTTC
>TRBJ1-5|-|few|TRBV27
CASTTSGGVNQPQHF
TGTGCCAGCACCACCTCCGGGGGGGTCAATCAGCCCCAGCATTTT
>TRBJ2-7|-|-|TRBV5-1
CASSWTIETGTYEQYF
TGCGCCAGCAGCTGGACGATAGAGACCGGAACCTACGAGCAGTACTTC
>TRBJ2-1|-|-|TRBV24-1
CATSEHSYNEQFF
TGTGCCACCAGTGAGCACTCCTACAATGAGCAGTTCTTC
>TRBJ1-3|-|-|TRBV6-2/TRBV6-3
CASSGEPGQFAGNTIYF
TGTGCCAGCAGCGGAGAACCCGGACAGTTCGCTGGAAACACCATATATTTT
>TRBJ1-4|-|-|TRBV10-2
CASSEGQWIKNEKLFF
TGCGCCAGCAGTGAGGGACAGTGGATCAAAAATGAAAAACTGTTTTTT
>TRBJ1-3|-|-|TRBV6-1
CASSASWEGSGNTIYF
TGTGCCAGCAGTGCCTCGTGGGAGGGCTCTGGAAACACCATATATTTT